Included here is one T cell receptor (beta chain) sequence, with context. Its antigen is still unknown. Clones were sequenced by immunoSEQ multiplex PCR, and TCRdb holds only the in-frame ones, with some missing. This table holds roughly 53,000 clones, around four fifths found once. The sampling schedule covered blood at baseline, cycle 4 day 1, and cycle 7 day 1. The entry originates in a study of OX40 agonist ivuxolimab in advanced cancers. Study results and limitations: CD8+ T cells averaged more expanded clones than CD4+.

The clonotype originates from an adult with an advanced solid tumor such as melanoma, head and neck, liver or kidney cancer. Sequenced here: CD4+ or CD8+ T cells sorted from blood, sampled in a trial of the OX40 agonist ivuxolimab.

In nucleotides, the CDR3 is TGTGCCAGCTCCCCCGACCGACTAGCGAAATACCAAGAGACCCAGTACTTC. Its translation: CASSPDRLAKYQETQYF. The chain joins TRBV18 to TRBJ2-5; 8 positions agree with TRBD2. Germline V gene sequence: CDR1 KGHSH, CDR2 LQKENI. Germline trimming cut 6 bases from V and 0 bases from J; bases unmatched to any gene: 12. The CDR3 length is 17 residues.